These 12 T cell receptor beta chains were sequenced from one sample in a study of CD4 T cells in relation to SARS-CoV-2 and coronaviruses. Using immunoSEQ multiplex PCR, the repertoire was profiled, and TCRdb retains in-frame clones only, with some absent. In the table there are some 21,000 clones, roughly 69% of which are singletons. The unexposed donors gave CD4+ T cells in about 2010-2019, prior to COVID-19. Isolation of CD4+ T cells took place after approximately eleven days in culture. Antigens of these TCRs are unknown. What was sequenced was CD4+ T cells from PBMCs, cultured in vitro. Receptors originate from a human donor in good health.

The rearrangement links TRBV24-1 to TRBJ2-3, with 11 bases that match TRBD1. With V trimmed by 5 bases and J by 5 bases, 8 bases remained unmatched. The CDR3 runs to 16 residues. Germline loops: CDR1 KGHDR, CDR2 SFDVKD. As DNA, the CDR3 is TGTGCCACCAGTGGACGGACAGGGGGCAGAGGAGATACGCAGTATTTT. Translating it yields CATSGRTGGRGDTQYF.

By frequency in the sample, this clone is medium-sized. This sequence joins TRBV12-3 or TRBV12-4 and TRBJ2-1; D unclear. V was clipped by 3 bases and J by 2 bases, with 5 bases between them. The CDR3 runs 13 residues. DNA of the CDR3: TGTGCCAGCAGTTTGGTAACCTACAATGAGCAGTTCTTC. Translating it yields CASSLVTYNEQFF.

This clone was seen once. The rearrangement joins TRBV5-3 to TRBJ1-1; D unclear. TRBV5-3 is marked as an open reading frame, function uncertain. Trimming took 4 bases from V and 4 from J, leaving 14 bases between them. CDR3 length: 14 amino acids. In DNA form, the CDR3 reads TGTGCCAGAAGCAGTAGGCAGTCGAGCACTGAAGCTTTCTTT. It translates to CARSSRQSSTEAFF.

This clone was recorded a few times. The chain joins TRBV19 to TRBJ2-1; maybe TRBD2 (6 bases). Trimming cost V 2 bases and J 10 bases, with 18 bases left between them. This CDR3 spans 15 amino acids. The germline CDR1 and CDR2 sequences are LNHDA and SQIVND (reference sequence). CDR3 coding DNA: TGTGCCAGTAGTATATCGAGGGACTCATGGGGCGAGCAGTTCTTC. This translates into CASSISRDSWGEQFF.

The chain uses TRBV10-1 and TRBJ2-7; TRBD1 might be the D (5 bases). Trimming pared 2 bases from V and 4 bases from J, leaving 15 bases between. The germline V gene has CDR1 WNHNN and CDR2 SYGVQD (reference sequence). This CDR3 comprises 15 residues. The CDR3 loop is CASSETQGIKYEQYF. DNA for the CDR3: TGCGCCAGCAGTGAGACCCAGGGTATTAAGTACGAGCAGTACTTC.

V and J are TRBV10-3 and TRBJ2-2; the D call may be TRBD1 or TRBD2 (5 bases each). The germline V and J ends were trimmed by 2 bases and 7 bases, with 8 bases remaining between them. Germline loops: CDR1 ENHRY, CDR2 SYGVKD. The CDR3 length is 13 residues. CDR3 loop: CAISEGAGGELFF. The CDR3 coding sequence is TGTGCCATCAGTGAGGGGGCGGGCGGGGAGCTGTTTTTT.

This chain connects TRBV6-5 to TRBJ2-7; possible D gene TRBD1, 6 bases. Trimming pared 0 bases from V and 6 bases from J, leaving 12 bases between. CDR3 size: 14 residues. CDR1 and CDR2 from the germline V gene are MNHEY and SVGAGI. CDR3 sequence reads: CASSYSYRAVEQYF. The CDR3 DNA is TGTGCCAGCAGTTACTCCTACAGGGCTGTCGAGCAGTACTTC.

This clone was detected once. This chain joins TRBV30 and TRBJ1-2; D is unclear. The CDR3 contains 13 residues. The germline CDR1 and CDR2 sequences are GTSNPN and SVGIG (reference sequence). Trimming shortened V by 0 bases and J by 2 bases, and 7 bases separated the two germline ends. The CDR3 bases are TGTGCCTGGAGTGTTGAGGCAAACTATGGCTACACCTTC. It is translated as CAWSVEANYGYTF.

V is TRBV7-9 and J is TRBJ1-1; no firm D call. The germline CDR1 and CDR2 sequences are SEHNR and FQNEAQ (reference sequence). Trimming removed 6 bases at V and 0 bases at J, with 14 bases between. CDR3 size: 15 residues. The DNA of the CDR3 is TGTGCCAGCAGTCGCAACACCGGCATGAACACTGAAGCTTTCTTT. Amino acids: CASSRNTGMNTEAFF.

This clone was counted once. V and J are TRBV4-2 and TRBJ1-2; maybe TRBD1 (5 bases). The CDR3 is made up of 11 amino acids. Trimming shortened V by 5 bases and J by 13 bases, and 14 bases separated the two germline ends. CDR1 and CDR2 (germline): LGHNA, YNFKEQ. This CDR3 reads CASSGQGLFTF. In DNA, the CDR3 is TGTGCCAGCAGCGGTCAGGGATTATTCACCTTC.

The chain combines TRBV7-9 with TRBJ1-3, with TRBD1 matching 12 bases. Trimming removed 5 bases from V and 2 bases from J; junction bases left unmatched: 7. Per germline, CDR1 SEHNR and CDR2 FQNEAQ (reference sequence). The CDR3 sequence is 17 residues long. CDR3 DNA sequence: TGTGCCAGCAGCCAGGGACAGGGGGCGAGGGCTGGAAACACCATATATTTT. Translated: CASSQGQGARAGNTIYF.

The genes are TRBV12-3 or TRBV12-4 and TRBJ1-6, with unresolved D. The CDR3 is 13 amino acids. Trimming removed 2 bases at V and 7 bases at J, with 6 bases between. Here the CDR3 DNA reads TGTGCCAGCAGTTTACTCGGGAATTCACCCCTCCACTTT. Translating it yields CASSLLGNSPLHF.